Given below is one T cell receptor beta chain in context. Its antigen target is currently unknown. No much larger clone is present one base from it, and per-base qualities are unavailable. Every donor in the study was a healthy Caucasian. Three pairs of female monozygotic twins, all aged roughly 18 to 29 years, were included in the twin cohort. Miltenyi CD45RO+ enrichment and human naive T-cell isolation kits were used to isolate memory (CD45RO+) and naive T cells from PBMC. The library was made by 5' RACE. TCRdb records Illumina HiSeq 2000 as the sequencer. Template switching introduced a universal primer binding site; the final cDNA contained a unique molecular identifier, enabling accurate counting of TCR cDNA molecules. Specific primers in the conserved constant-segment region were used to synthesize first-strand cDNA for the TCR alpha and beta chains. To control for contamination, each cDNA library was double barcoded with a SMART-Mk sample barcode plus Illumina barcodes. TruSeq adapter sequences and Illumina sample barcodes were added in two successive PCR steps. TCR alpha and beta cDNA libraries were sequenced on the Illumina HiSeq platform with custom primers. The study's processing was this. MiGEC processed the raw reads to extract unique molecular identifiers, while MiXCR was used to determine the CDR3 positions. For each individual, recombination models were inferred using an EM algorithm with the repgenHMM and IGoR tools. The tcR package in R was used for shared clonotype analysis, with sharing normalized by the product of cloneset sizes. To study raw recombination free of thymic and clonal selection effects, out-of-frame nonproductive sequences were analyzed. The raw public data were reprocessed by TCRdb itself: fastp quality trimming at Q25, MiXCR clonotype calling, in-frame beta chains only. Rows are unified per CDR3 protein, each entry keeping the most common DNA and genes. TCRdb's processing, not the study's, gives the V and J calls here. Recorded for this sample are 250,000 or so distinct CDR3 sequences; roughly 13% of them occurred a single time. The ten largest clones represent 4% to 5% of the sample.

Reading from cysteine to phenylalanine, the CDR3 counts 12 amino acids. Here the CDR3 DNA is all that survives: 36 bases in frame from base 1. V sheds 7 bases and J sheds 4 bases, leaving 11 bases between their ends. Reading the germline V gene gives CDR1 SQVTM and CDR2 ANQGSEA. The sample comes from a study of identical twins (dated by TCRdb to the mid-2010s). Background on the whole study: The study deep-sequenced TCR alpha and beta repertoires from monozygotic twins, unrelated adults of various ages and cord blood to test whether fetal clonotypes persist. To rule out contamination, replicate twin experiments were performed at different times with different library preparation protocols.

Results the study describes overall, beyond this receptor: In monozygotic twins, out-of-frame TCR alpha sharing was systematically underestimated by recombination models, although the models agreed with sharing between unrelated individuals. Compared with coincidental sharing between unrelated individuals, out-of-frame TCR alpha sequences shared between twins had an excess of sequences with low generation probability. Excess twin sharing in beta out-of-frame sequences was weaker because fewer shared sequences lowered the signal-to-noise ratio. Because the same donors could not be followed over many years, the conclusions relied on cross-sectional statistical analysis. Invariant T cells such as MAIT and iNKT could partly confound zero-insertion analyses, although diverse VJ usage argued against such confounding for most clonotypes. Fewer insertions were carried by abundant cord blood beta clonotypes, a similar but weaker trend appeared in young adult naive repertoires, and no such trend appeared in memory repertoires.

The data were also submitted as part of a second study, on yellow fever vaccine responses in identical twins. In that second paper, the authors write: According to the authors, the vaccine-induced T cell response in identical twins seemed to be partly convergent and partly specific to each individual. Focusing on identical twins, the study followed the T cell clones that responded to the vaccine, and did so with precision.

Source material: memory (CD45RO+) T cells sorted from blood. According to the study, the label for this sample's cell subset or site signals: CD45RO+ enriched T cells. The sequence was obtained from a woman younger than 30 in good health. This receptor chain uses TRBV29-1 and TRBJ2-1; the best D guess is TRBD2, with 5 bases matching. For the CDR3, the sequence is CSGGAAYNEQFF. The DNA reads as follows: TGCAGCGGGGGAGCGGCTTACAATGAGCAGTTCTTC.